The 6 T cell receptor beta chains below all came from one sample that was sequenced in a study of blood T cell repertoires in COVID-19. Clones were sequenced by immunoSEQ multiplex PCR, and TCRdb holds only the in-frame ones, with some missing. The table has about 250,000 clones, about four fifths seen once. The source material was PBMCs or T cells enriched from blood (not recorded which). These TCRs come from a man aged 35-49 years who had been exposed to COVID-19.

V usage is TRBV19 and J usage is TRBJ1-2, with D perhaps TRBD1 (6 bases). This CDR3 contains 13 residues. V dropped 7 bases and J dropped 5 bases, with 14 bases sitting between them. Per the germline V gene, CDR1 is LNHDA and CDR2 is SQIVND (reference sequence). CDR3: CASNMGAQYGYTF. The CDR3 DNA reads as TGTGCCAGTAATATGGGGGCCCAATATGGCTACACCTTC.

The table lists this clone with a count of one. The chain combines TRBV5-1 with TRBJ2-1; D might be TRBD1 (6 bases). CDR1 is SGHRS, CDR2 YFSETQ, per germline. The CDR3 sequence is 15 residues long. Trimming pared 3 bases from V and 1 base from J, leaving 11 bases between. In DNA, the CDR3 is TGCGCCAGCAGCTCGGGACAAATGTCCTACAATGAGCAGTTCTTC. Residues: CASSSGQMSYNEQFF.

This chain connects TRBV9 to TRBJ2-7, with 8 bases aligning to TRBD2. CDR3 length equals 14 residues. V lost 0 bases and J lost 6; bases outside the gene matches: 5. CDR1 SGDLS and CDR2 YYNGEE come from the germline V gene. The CDR3 is CASSVDGRALEQYF. CDR3 sequence (DNA): TGTGCCAGCAGCGTAGACGGGAGGGCCCTCGAGCAGTACTTC. Drawing the rest from reference TRBV9 and TRBJ2-7, the complete variable domain is DSGVTQTPKHLITATGQRVTLRCSPRSGDLSVYWYQQSLDQGLQFLIQYYNGEERAKGNILERFSAQQFPDLHSELNLSSLELGDSALYFCASSVDGRALEQYFGPGTRLTVT.

The rearrangement uses TRBV6-5 and TRBJ1-1, with a weak D call TRBD1 (6 bases). The germline V gene has CDR1 MNHEY and CDR2 SVGAGI. V was pared by 6 bases and J by 2 bases, with 13 bases between. The CDR3 extends over 14 amino acids. Written as DNA, the CDR3 is TGTGCCAGCAGCACCAGGGGCACAAACACTGAAGCTTTCTTT. Its protein product is CASSTRGTNTEAFF.

The CDR3 DNA sequence: TGCAGCGTTGGCGGTCAGGGGCACAATGAGCAGTTCTTC. Its translation: CSVGGQGHNEQFF. The chain has TRBV29-1 and TRBJ2-1, with D perhaps matching TRBD1 (6 bases). V lost 4 bases and J lost 5, with 12 bases in between. The germline CDR1 and CDR2 sequences are SQVTM and ANQGSEA. This CDR3 is 13 amino acids long.

The J gene is TRBJ2-6, the V gene TRBV27; D is uncertain. CDR3 length: 13 residues. CDR1 is MNHEY, CDR2 SMNVEV, per germline (reference sequence). Trimming pared 3 bases from V and 2 bases from J, leaving 2 bases between. CDR3 in DNA: TGTGCCAGCAGTTTCGCTGGGGCCAACGTCCTGACTTTC. Its protein product is CASSFAGANVLTF. The full variable domain, in which reference TRBV27 and TRBJ2-6 provide the parts outside the CDR3, is EAQVTQNPRYLITVTGKKLTVTCSQNMNHEYMSWYRQDPGLGLRQIYYSMNVEVTDKGDVPEGYKVSRKEKRNFPLILESPSPNQTSLYFCASSFAGANVLTFGAGSRLTVL.